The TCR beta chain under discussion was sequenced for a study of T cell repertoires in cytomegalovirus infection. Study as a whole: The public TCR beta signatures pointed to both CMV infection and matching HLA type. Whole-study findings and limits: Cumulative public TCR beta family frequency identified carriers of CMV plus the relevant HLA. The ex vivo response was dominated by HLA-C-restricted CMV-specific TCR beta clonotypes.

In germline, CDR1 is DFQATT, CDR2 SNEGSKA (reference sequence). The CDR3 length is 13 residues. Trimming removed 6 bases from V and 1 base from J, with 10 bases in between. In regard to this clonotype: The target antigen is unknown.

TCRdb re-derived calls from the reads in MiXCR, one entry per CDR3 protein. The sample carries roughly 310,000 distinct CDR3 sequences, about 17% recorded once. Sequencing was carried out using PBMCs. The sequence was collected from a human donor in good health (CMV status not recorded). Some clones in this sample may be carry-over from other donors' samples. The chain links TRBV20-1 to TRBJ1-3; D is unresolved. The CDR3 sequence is CSAFQTSGNTIYF. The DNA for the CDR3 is TGCAGTGCCTTCCAAACATCTGGAAACACCATATATTTT.